The 3 T cell receptor beta chains below come from one sample, sequenced in a study of T cells in Graves' hyperthyroidism and ophthalmopathy. RNA transcripts served as the template for amplifying TCR beta CDR3 regions. HTBI primers were employed in a first-round RT-PCR of the TCR CDR3. TCRdb re-derived calls from the multiplex PCR reads in MiXCR, one entry per CDR3 protein. The sample lists 550,000 to 800,000 distinct CDR3 sequences; 17% were seen once. The sequenced sample was blood. The receptors here all came from a man between 50 and 59 years old with Graves' hyperthyroidism.

This clonotype has only a few counts. The rearrangement uses TRBV7-9 and TRBJ2-7, with a tentative D call TRBD2 (5 bases). V was cut by 1 base and J by 6 bases, with 13 bases left in between. The CDR3 spans 14 residues. Germline assignment: CDR1 SEHNR and CDR2 FQNEAQ (reference sequence). CDR3 nucleotide sequence: TGTGCCAGCAGCTTAGGATCGGGGTTGCCCGAGCAGTACTTC. It yields the protein CASSLGSGLPEQYF.

This sequence joins TRBV19 and TRBJ2-7; 10 nucleotides align to TRBD1. V lost 6 bases and J lost 5; bases outside the gene matches: 10. Germline CDR1 and CDR2: LNHDA and SQIVND (reference sequence). The CDR3 spans 15 residues. CDR3 residues: CASSLPPGQGNEQYF. The CDR3 nucleotides are TGTGCCAGTAGCCTCCCGCCGGGACAGGGGAACGAGCAGTACTTC.

The DNA of the CDR3 is TGTGCCAGCAGCTTAGATGTTCAGCCCCAGCATTTT. This translates into CASSLDVQPQHF. The rearrangement uses TRBV7-9 and TRBJ1-5; D gene uncertain. Germline CDR1 SEHNR, CDR2 FQNEAQ (reference sequence). CDR3 length: 12 residues. V lost 1 base and J 6 bases, leaving 4 bases between the germline ends.